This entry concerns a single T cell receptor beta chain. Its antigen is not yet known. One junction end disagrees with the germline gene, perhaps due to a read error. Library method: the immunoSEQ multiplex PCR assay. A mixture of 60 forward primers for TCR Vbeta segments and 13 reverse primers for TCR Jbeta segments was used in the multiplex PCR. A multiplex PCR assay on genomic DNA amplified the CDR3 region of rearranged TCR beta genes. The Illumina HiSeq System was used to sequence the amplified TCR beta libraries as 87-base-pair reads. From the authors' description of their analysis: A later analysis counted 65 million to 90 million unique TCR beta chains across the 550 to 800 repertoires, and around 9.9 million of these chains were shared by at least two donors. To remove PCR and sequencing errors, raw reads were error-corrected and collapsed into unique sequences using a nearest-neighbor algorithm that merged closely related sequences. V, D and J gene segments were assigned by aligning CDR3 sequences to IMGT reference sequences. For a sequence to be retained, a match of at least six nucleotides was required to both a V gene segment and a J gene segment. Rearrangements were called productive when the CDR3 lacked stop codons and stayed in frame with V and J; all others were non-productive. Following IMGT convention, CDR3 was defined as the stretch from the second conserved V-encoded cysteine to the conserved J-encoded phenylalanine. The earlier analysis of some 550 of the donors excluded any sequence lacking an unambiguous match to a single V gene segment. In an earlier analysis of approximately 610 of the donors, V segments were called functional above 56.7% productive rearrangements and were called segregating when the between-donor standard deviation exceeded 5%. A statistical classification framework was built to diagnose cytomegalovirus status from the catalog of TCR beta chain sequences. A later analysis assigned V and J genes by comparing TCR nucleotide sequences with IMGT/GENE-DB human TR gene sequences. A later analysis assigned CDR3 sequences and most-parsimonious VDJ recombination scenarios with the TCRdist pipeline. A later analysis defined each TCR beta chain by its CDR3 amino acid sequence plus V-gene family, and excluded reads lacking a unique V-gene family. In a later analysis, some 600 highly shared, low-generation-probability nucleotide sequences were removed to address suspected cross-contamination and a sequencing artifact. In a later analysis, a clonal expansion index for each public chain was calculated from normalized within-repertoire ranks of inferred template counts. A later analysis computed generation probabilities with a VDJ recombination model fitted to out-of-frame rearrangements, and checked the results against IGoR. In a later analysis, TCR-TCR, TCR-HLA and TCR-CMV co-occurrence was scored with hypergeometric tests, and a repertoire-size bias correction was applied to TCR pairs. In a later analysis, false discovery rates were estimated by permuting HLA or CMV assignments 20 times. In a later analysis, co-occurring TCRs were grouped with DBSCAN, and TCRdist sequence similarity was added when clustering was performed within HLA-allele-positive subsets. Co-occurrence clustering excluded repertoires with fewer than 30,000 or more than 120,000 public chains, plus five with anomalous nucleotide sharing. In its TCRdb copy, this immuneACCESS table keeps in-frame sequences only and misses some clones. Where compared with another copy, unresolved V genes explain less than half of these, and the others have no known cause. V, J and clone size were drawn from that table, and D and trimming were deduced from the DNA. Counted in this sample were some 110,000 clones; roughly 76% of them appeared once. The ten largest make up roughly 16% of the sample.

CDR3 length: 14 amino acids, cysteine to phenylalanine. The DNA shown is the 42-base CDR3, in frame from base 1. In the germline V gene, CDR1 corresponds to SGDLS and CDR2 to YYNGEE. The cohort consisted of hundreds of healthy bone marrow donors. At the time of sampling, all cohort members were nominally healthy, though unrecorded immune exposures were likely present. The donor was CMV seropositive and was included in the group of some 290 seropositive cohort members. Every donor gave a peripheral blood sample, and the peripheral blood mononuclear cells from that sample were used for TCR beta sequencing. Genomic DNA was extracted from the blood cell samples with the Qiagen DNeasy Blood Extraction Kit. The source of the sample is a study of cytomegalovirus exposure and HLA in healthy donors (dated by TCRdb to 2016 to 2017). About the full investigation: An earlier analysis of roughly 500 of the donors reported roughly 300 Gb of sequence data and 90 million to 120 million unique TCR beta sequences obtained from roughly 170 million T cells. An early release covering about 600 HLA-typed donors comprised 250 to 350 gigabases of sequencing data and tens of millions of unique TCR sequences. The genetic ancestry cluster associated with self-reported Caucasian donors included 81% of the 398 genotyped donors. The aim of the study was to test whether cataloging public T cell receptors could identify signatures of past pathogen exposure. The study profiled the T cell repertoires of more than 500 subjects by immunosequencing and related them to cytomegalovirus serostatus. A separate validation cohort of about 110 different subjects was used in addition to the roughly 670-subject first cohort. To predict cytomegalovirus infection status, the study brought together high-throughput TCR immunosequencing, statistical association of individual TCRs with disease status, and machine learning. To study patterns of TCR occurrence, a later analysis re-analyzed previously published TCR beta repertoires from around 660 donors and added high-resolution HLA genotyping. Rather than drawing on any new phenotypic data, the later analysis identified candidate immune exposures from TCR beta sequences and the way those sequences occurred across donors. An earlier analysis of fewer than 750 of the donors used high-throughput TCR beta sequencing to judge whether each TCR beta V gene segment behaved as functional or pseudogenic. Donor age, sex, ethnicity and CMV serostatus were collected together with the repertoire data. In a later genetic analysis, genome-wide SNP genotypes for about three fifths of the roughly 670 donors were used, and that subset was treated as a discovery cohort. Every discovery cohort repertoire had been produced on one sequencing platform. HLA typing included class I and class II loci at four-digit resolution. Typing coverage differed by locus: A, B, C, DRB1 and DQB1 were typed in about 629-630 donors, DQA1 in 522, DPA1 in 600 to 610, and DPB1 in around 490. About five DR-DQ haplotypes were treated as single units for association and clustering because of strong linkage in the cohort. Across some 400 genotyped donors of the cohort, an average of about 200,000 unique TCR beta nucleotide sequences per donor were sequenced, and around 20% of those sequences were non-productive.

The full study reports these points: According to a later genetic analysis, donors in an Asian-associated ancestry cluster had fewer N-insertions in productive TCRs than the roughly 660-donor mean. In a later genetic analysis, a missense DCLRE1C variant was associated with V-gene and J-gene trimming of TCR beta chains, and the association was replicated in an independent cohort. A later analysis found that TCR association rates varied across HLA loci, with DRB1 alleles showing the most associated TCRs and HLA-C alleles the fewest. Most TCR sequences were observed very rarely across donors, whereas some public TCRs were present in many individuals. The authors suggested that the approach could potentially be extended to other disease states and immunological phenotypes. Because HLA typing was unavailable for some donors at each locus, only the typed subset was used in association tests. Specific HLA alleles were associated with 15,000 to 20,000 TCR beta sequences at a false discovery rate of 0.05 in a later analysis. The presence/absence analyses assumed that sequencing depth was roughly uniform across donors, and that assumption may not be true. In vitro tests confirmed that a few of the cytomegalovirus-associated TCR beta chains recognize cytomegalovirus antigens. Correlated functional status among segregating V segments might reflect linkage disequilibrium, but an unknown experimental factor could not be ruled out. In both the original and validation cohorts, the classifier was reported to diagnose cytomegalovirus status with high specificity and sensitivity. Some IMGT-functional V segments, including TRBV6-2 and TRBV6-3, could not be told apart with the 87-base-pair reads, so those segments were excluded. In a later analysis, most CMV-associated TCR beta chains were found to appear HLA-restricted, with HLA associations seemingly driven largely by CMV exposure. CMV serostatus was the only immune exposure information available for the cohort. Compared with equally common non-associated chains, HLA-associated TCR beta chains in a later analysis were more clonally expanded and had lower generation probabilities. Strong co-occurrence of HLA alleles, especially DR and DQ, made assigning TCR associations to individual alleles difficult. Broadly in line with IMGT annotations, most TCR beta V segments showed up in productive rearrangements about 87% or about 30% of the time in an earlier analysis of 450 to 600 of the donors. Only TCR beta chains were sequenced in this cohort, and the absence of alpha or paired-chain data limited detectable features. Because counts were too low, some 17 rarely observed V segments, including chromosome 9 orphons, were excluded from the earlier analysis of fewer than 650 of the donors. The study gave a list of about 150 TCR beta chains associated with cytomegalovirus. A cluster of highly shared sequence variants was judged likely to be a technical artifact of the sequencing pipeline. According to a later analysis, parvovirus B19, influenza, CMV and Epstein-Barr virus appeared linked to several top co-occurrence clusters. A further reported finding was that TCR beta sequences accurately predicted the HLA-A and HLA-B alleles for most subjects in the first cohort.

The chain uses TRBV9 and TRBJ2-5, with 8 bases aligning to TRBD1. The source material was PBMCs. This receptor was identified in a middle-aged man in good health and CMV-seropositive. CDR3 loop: CASSVDRVQEAQYF. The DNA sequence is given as TGTGCCAGCAGCGTGGACAGGGTCCAAGAGGCCCAGTACTTC.